By frequency, the clone carrying this T cell receptor beta chain registers medium-sized (0.01 to 0.1%). What it binds is unknown. The source of the sample is a study of T cell clusters in autoimmune cytopenias. TRB was amplified from roughly 0.25 ug of peripheral blood genomic DNA per sample. Multiplex touch-down PCR amplified TRB using TRB-A and TRB-B pools in one tube. TCRdb re-called the multiplex PCR reads and gives one entry per CDR3 protein, without DNA. The table lists about 8,100 distinct CDR3 sequences, with around 6% in the top ten. Study outcomes and limitations: Compared with active autoimmune hepatitis patients, healthy donors showed 2.5 to 3-fold more exclusive TRB clusters.

The sequencing sample was made of peripheral blood. This clonotype was sampled from a human donor with an autoimmune cytopenia or autoimmune hepatitis (not recorded which).

The CDR3 here is CASFPRDSYGYTF. The rearrangement joins TRBV19 to TRBJ1-2; absent DNA, TCRdb's TRBD1 call cannot be checked. Per germline, CDR1 LNHDA and CDR2 SQIVND (reference sequence). This CDR3 is built from 13 residues.